This T cell receptor (beta chain) is drawn from a study of CD8+ T cells in alopecia areata. Looking at the study overall: Treated individuals took tofacitinib by mouth, 5 to 10 mg twice daily. Patients remained on tofacitinib for 6 to 18 months and then went 6 months without it. Findings of the study overall: The study found higher clonality in lesional than normal scalp, especially in alopecia totalis/universalis.

The CDR3 length is 14 residues. With 1 base removed from V and 7 bases from J, the gap between germline ends came to 13 bases. Germline values: CDR1 SGHTA, CDR2 FQGNSA. Reverse transcribed after extraction, RNA yielded cDNA as the sequencing template. The data were produced by immunoSEQ multiplex PCR, yet TCRdb's version contains in-frame clones alone and is incomplete. Of more than 110,000 clones listed, around 58% are singletons. This clone was seen many times. Its specificity is unknown. The sample here was CD4+ T cells sorted from blood, taken at week 0. This clonotype was obtained from a human donor with alopecia areata. V and J are TRBV7-2 and TRBJ2-5; D might be TRBD1 or TRBD2, each matching 5 bases. The CDR3 reads CASSLVGDGRTQYF. In nucleotides, the CDR3 is TGTGCCAGCAGCTTAGTTGGGGACGGCAGGACCCAGTACTTC.